Below are 26 T cell receptor beta chains sequenced from a single sample in a study of regulatory T cells in long-lasting Graves disease. Building the TCR beta libraries relied on iRepertoire HTBI primers, and CDR3 regions underwent Arm-PCR. Each CDR3 protein gets one entry after TCRdb re-called the multiplex PCR reads with MiXCR. The sample lists hundreds of thousands of distinct CDR3 sequences, 12% seen once, with around 10% in the top ten. Documented time point: newly diagnosed GD, antithyroid drugs for less than 3 months. PBMC RNA served as the TCR library source. The same specimen was also included in a second study, on T cells in Graves' hyperthyroidism and ophthalmopathy.

Sequences were derived from peripheral blood mononuclear cells (PBMCs), sampled at new diagnosis, from a patient treated with antithyroid drugs. The receptors were sampled from a woman aged 25-40 years with Graves disease.

This clonotype was observed once. The chain has TRBV6-2 or TRBV6-3 and TRBJ2-4; 10 bases match TRBD2. V lost 2 bases to trimming and J lost 0 bases; unmatched junction nucleotides: 1. From germline, CDR1 is MNHEY and CDR2 SVGEGT. The CDR3 has 16 amino acids. The chain's CDR3 is CASSYGLAVAKNIQYF. CDR3 DNA: TGTGCCAGCAGTTACGGACTAGCGGTAGCCAAAAACATTCAGTACTTC.

This clonotype was seen many times. This chain connects TRBV10-3 to TRBJ1-1, with a possible D match to TRBD1 (5 bases). V was trimmed by 6 bases and J by 1 base, leaving 18 bases between them. The CDR3 loop spans 16 amino acids. The germline V gene has CDR1 ENHRY and CDR2 SYGVKD. DNA for the CDR3: TGTGCCATCAGAGGATCCAAGGGGAATTCGAACACTGAAGCTTTCTTT. This sequence encodes CAIRGSKGNSNTEAFF.

Ten or more counts support this clonotype. The genes are TRBV6-5 and TRBJ1-4, with D hard to call. Germline V lookup: CDR1 MNHEY, CDR2 SVGAGI. Trimming took 1 base from V and 4 from J, leaving 7 bases between them. The CDR3 is 14 amino acids. The CDR3 sequence is CASSYYADNEKLFF. The CDR3 region has the DNA TGTGCCAGCAGTTACTATGCCGATAATGAAAAACTGTTTTTT.

At least ten counts were recorded for this clonotype. The CDR3 DNA sequence: TGTGCCAGCAGCCTACTACTCAAGGACAGGGGAAAAGCTTTCTTT. Translating gives CASSLLLKDRGKAFF. The chain uses TRBV13 and TRBJ1-1; 9 nucleotides line up with TRBD1. Trimming at V came to 5 bases and at J to 9 bases, leaving 13 bases not matched to a gene. CDR1 is PRHDT, CDR2 FYEKMQ, per germline (reference sequence). The CDR3 runs 15 residues.

This clonotype appeared a few times. This chain joins TRBV20-1 and TRBJ1-5; 8 bases agree with TRBD1. V dropped 0 bases and J dropped 2; count of bases not matched to a gene: 0. The CDR3 totals 14 residues. Germline values: CDR1 DFQATT, CDR2 SNEGSKA (reference sequence). The CDR3 loop is CSAREDRGNQPQHF. The CDR3 DNA reads as TGCAGTGCTAGAGAGGACAGGGGCAATCAGCCCCAGCATTTT.

In its sample, this clonotype was seen many times. The chain employs TRBV12-3 or TRBV12-4 and TRBJ2-1; D gene uncertain. This CDR3 comprises 14 residues. The V and J ends lost 0 bases and 5 bases respectively, with 8 bases between them. CDR3 sequence (DNA): TGTGCCAGCAGTTTAGCGCCGCCAGACAATGAGCAGTTCTTC. This codes for CASSLAPPDNEQFF.

This clonotype has at least ten counts. The rearrangement uses TRBV6-2 or TRBV6-3 and TRBJ2-1; D tentatively fits TRBD1 or TRBD2 (5 bases each). V was pared by 4 bases and J by 5 bases, with 21 bases between. The CDR3 is 17 amino acids. The germline gives CDR1 MNHEY, CDR2 SVGEGT. The chain's CDR3 is CASSSDIGAWVDNEQFF. The CDR3 nucleotides are TGTGCCAGCAGTTCCGATATCGGGGCCTGGGTGGACAATGAGCAGTTCTTC.

This clonotype has ten or more counts. The J gene is TRBJ2-1, the V gene TRBV2, with D perhaps TRBD2 (6 bases). The CDR3 has 14 amino acids. Trimming removed 7 bases from V and 4 bases from J, with 14 bases in between. Germline V CDR1 and CDR2: SNHLY, FYNNEI. For the CDR3, the DNA is TGTGCCAGCATGAGGGAGGTGGGGTACAATGAGCAGTTCTTC. Amino acids: CASMREVGYNEQFF.

The genes are TRBV11-1 and TRBJ1-2; D possibly corresponds to TRBD1 (5 bases). Germline V gene data show CDR1 as SGHAT and CDR2 as FQDESV (reference sequence). V was cut by 5 bases and J by 3 bases, with 13 bases left in between. This CDR3 has 14 amino acids. In DNA, the CDR3 is TGTGCCAGCAGCCCCCGGGGCTTTTACTATGGCTACACCTTC. It translates to CASSPRGFYYGYTF.

In this sample, this clonotype turned up a few times. This clone may be a read error of a much larger clone one base away. The V gene is TRBV2, the J gene TRBJ2-7; D not certain. The CDR3 has 17 residues. V lost 0 bases and J 2 bases, leaving 17 bases between the germline ends. Germline V gives CDR1 SNHLY, CDR2 FYNNEI. DNA of the CDR3: TGTGCCAGCAGTGAAGCGCTGTTGGCTCATCTGACCTACGAGCAGTACTTC. Its protein product is CASSEALLAHLTYEQYF.

This clonotype has at least ten counts. This chain links TRBV19 with TRBJ2-2, with TRBD1 identical over 8 bases. Trimming took 8 bases from V and 3 from J; bases not matched to a gene: 5. The CDR3 covers 14 residues. Germline V gives CDR1 LNHDA, CDR2 SQIVND (reference sequence). CDR3 bases: TGTGCCAGTCGGCGGACAGGGCACACCGGGGAGCTGTTTTTT. This codes for CASRRTGHTGELFF.

There are many counts of this clonotype. The rearrangement uses TRBV7-9 and TRBJ2-3; no clear D. The CDR3 sequence is 12 residues long. V was cut by 5 bases and J by 6 bases, with 9 bases left in between. CDR1 and CDR2 (germline): SEHNR, FQNEAQ (reference sequence). CDR3 sequence: CASSPSVDTQYF. In nucleotides, the CDR3 is TGTGCCAGCAGCCCAAGCGTGGATACGCAGTATTTT.

This clonotype was counted ten times or more. CDR3 residues: CASSPSGRLYEQYF. For the CDR3, the DNA is TGTGCCAGCAGTCCTAGCGGGAGATTATACGAGCAGTACTTC. The rearrangement links TRBV27 to TRBJ2-7; TRBD2 matches at 10 bases. The CDR3 has 14 amino acids. Germline assignment: CDR1 MNHEY and CDR2 SMNVEV (reference sequence). Losses at the gene ends were 5 bases for V and 4 bases for J; bases not matched to a gene: 5.

This clonotype has only a few counts. The rearrangement uses TRBV6-5 and TRBJ1-1, with 8 bases matching TRBD1. Germline trimming cut 0 bases from V and 5 bases from J; bases unmatched to any gene: 5. CDR3 length equals 15 residues. Germline CDR1 is MNHEY and CDR2 is SVGAGI. The DNA of the CDR3 is TGTGCCAGCAGTTACTCGACAGGGGTGCGGACTGAAGCTTTCTTT. Translating gives CASSYSTGVRTEAFF.

V and J are TRBV4-1 and TRBJ2-5; D gene uncertain. From germline, CDR1 is MGHRA and CDR2 YSYEKL. The CDR3 is 13 amino acids. The V end was cut by 3 bases, the J end by 7 bases, with 12 bases between. CDR3 region: CASSQGPAGTQYF. The CDR3 DNA reads as TGCGCCAGCAGCCAGGGTCCCGCAGGGACCCAGTACTTC.

This rearrangement joins TRBV27 to TRBJ1-1; D uncertain. Germline-derived CDR1 and CDR2 are MNHEY and SMNVEV (reference sequence). Trimming cost V 0 bases and J 1 base, with 6 bases left between them. The CDR3 extends over 14 amino acids. CDR3 residues: CASSLSFGNTEAFF. For the CDR3, the DNA is TGTGCCAGCAGTTTATCGTTCGGGAACACTGAAGCTTTCTTT.

The chain's CDR3 is CASSLGRGTGSFGNEQFF. The CDR3 DNA follows: TGCGCCAGCAGTCTCGGGCGGGGAACAGGCTCGTTTGGCAATGAGCAGTTCTTC. The chain recombines TRBV4-3 with TRBJ2-1; possibly TRBD2 for D (6 bases). This CDR3 spans 18 amino acids. Germline values: CDR1 LGHNA, CDR2 YSLEER. V lost 6 bases to trimming and J lost 6 bases, with 27 bases between them.

This clonotype was seen many times. The chain employs TRBV5-1 and TRBJ2-1; 7 nucleotides align to TRBD1. The CDR3 covers 14 residues. After removal of 6 bases from V and 7 bases from J, the junction contained 10 bases not matched to a gene. Germline loops: CDR1 SGHRS, CDR2 YFSETQ. CDR3 sequence: CASTRTGSENEQFF. In nucleotides, the CDR3 is TGCGCCAGCACACGGACAGGATCGGAGAATGAGCAGTTCTTC.

There are many counts of this clonotype. The V gene is TRBV20-1, the J gene TRBJ2-1; TRBD2 aligns across 10 bases. Germline CDR1 is DFQATT and CDR2 is SNEGSKA (reference sequence). The V segment lost 1 base and the J segment 4 bases; nucleotides outside the gene matches: 4. CDR3 length: 15 residues. For the CDR3, the DNA is TGCAGTGCTAGAGCAGCGGGAGGGCCTTACAATGAGCAGTTCTTC. Protein sequence: CSARAAGGPYNEQFF.

This clonotype was seen a handful of times. The V gene is TRBV29-1, the J gene TRBJ1-1, with D maybe TRBD1 (5 bases). V lost 1 base and J lost 0, with 12 bases in between. The CDR3 loop spans 15 amino acids. Germline CDR1 SQVTM, CDR2 ANQGSEA. CDR3 in amino acids: CSVEGRAGMNTEAFF. Here the CDR3 DNA reads TGCAGCGTTGAAGGTCGGGCAGGGATGAACACTGAAGCTTTCTTT.

This clonotype has at least ten counts. This sequence joins TRBV4-1 and TRBJ2-7; perhaps TRBD1 as D (6 bases). The CDR3 extends over 13 amino acids. Germline lookup yields CDR1 MGHRA and CDR2 YSYEKL. Trimming took off 4 bases at V and 3 bases at J, with 10 bases between the two ends. The DNA for the CDR3 is TGCGCCAGCAGCCGGGACACCTTCTACGAGCAGTACTTC. This encodes CASSRDTFYEQYF.

In its sample, this clonotype was seen many times. This sequence joins TRBV20-1 and TRBJ1-1; tentative D call: TRBD1 (6 bases). CDR3 length equals 13 residues. Germline-derived CDR1 and CDR2 are DFQATT and SNEGSKA (reference sequence). The CDR3 loop reads CSSSRGTNTEAFF. In DNA, the CDR3 is TGCAGCTCTTCCAGGGGAACGAACACTGAAGCTTTCTTT.

This clonotype was counted between two and nine times. This rearrangement joins TRBV5-5 to TRBJ1-2; D is undetermined. Germline CDR1 is SGHKS and CDR2 is YYEKEE (reference sequence). The V gene lost 0 bases and the J gene lost 7 bases, with 10 bases spanning the gap. The length of the CDR3 is 13 residues. The CDR3 is CASSLEGGTGYTF. For the CDR3, the DNA is TGTGCCAGCAGCTTGGAGGGAGGCACTGGCTACACCTTC.

This clonotype appeared many times. This sequence joins TRBV28 and TRBJ1-2, with D uncertain. CDR1 and CDR2 from the germline V gene are MDHEN and SYDVKM. The length of the CDR3 is 12 residues. Trimming took off 8 bases at V and 3 bases at J, with 10 bases between the two ends. DNA of the CDR3: TGTGCCAGCTCCCCCTTGTACTATGGCTACACCTTC. Translated: CASSPLYYGYTF.

Many counts were recorded for this clonotype. The rearrangement joins TRBV12-3 or TRBV12-4 to TRBJ1-5, with 7 bases identical to TRBD1. V shed 4 bases, J shed 7 bases, and the junction held 7 bases outside the gene matches. The CDR3 loop spans 14 amino acids. This chain's CDR3 is CASSSDRVGQPQHF. In DNA, the CDR3 is TGTGCCAGCAGTTCCGACAGGGTTGGGCAGCCCCAGCATTTT.

A few counts support this clonotype. The chain couples TRBV3-1 to TRBJ1-1; D is unresolved. The CDR3 consists of 13 residues. Germline CDR1 is LGHDT and CDR2 is YNNKEL (reference sequence). Deletions cut 4 bases from V and 5 bases from J, with 11 bases between. The CDR3 coding sequence is TGTGCCAGCAGCCTCTGGACGGGAACTGAAGCTTTCTTT. Translated, it gives CASSLWTGTEAFF.